A selection of T cell receptor beta chains follows, all from one sample in a study of blood T cells in healthy people across ages. TCRdb used MiXCR to reprocess the 5' RACE reads, holding one entry per CDR3 protein. The sample holds about 1,400,000 distinct CDR3 sequences; 42% are singletons and the top ten take 7% to 9%. Sequencing used blood. These receptors originate from a woman in her late teens or twenties in good health. CDR3s include the opening cysteine and the closing phenylalanine or tryptophan. Fields, in order: CDR3 DNA, CDR3 protein, D gene, J gene, V gene, clone size. A D gene is named only where the DNA matches it firmly. A clone size is listed for some rows: how often the clone was seen (once, few, many), or a class if it is expanded.

CDR3nt: TGTGCCAGCAGTGATGAGGGCCTTTGGGGGGGAGCTTTCTTT
CDR3aa: CASSDEGLWGGAFF
d_gene: .
j_gene: TRBJ1-1
v_gene: TRBV25-1
abundance: .

CDR3nt: TGTGCCAGCAGCCAATGGGCCCGGGCCTCCACAGATACGCAGTATTTT
CDR3aa: CASSQWARASTDTQYF
d_gene: .
j_gene: TRBJ2-3
v_gene: TRBV3-1
abundance: .

CDR3nt: TGTGCCAGCAGTCTAATGGGCACCGGGGAGCTGTTTTTT
CDR3aa: CASSLMGTGELFF
d_gene: .
j_gene: TRBJ2-2
v_gene: TRBV28
abundance: few

CDR3nt: TGCAGTGCAACGGAAACAAGACTAGCGGGGTCTAGCACAGATACGCAGTATTTT
CDR3aa: CSATETRLAGSSTDTQYF
d_gene: TRBD2
j_gene: TRBJ2-3
v_gene: TRBV20-1
abundance: .

CDR3nt: TGTGCCAGCAGCCAACGGACTAGCGGGGGGATTTGGCGAGAGACCCAGTACTTC
CDR3aa: CASSQRTSGGIWRETQYF
d_gene: TRBD2
j_gene: TRBJ2-5
v_gene: TRBV5-5
abundance: .

CDR3nt: TGTGCCAGCAGGGTAACAGGGGGCAACGAGCAGTACTTC
CDR3aa: CASRVTGGNEQYF
d_gene: TRBD1
j_gene: TRBJ2-7
v_gene: TRBV25-1
abundance: few

CDR3nt: TGTGCCAGCCCAGGACAGGGGGCTTACGAGCAGTACTTC
CDR3aa: CASPGQGAYEQYF
d_gene: .
j_gene: TRBJ2-7
v_gene: TRBV21-1
abundance: few

CDR3nt: TGTGCCAGCAGGCCTAGCGGGAGTACGTACGAGCAGTACTTC
CDR3aa: CASRPSGSTYEQYF
d_gene: TRBD2
j_gene: TRBJ2-7
v_gene: TRBV27
abundance: .

CDR3nt: TGCGCCAGCAGCAACCGGGCTAGCGGGAGCCGCTCCTACAATGAGCAGTACTTC
CDR3aa: CASSNRASGSRSYNEQYF
d_gene: TRBD2
j_gene: TRBJ2-7
v_gene: TRBV5-1
abundance: .

CDR3nt: TGCAGCCTCACAGGGGAAACTGAAGCTTTCTTT
CDR3aa: CSLTGETEAFF
d_gene: TRBD1
j_gene: TRBJ1-1
v_gene: TRBV20-1
abundance: .

CDR3nt: TGTGCCAGCAGCTGGACCGAGAGTAATGAAAAACTGTTTTTT
CDR3aa: CASSWTESNEKLFF
d_gene: .
j_gene: TRBJ1-4
v_gene: TRBV7-6
abundance: .

CDR3nt: TGCGCCGGCAGCCACCCCCGGGAGAACACCGGGGAGCTGTTTTTT
CDR3aa: CAGSHPRENTGELFF
d_gene: .
j_gene: TRBJ2-2
v_gene: TRBV4-1
abundance: .

CDR3nt: TGTGCCAGCAGCCAAGGGGCAGGAGTAACTGGTCAGTTCTTC
CDR3aa: CASSQGAGVTGQFF
d_gene: .
j_gene: TRBJ2-1
v_gene: TRBV4-2
abundance: .

CDR3nt: TGTGCCAGCTCGCAGGGTACGGAGAAATTCCATGAGCAGTTCTTC
CDR3aa: CASSQGTEKFHEQFF
d_gene: .
j_gene: TRBJ2-1
v_gene: TRBV11-2
abundance: few

CDR3nt: TGCAGCGCACCAGTAAGTGGACAGGGGACCTACAATGAGCAGTACTTC
CDR3aa: CSAPVSGQGTYNEQYF
d_gene: TRBD1
j_gene: TRBJ2-7
v_gene: TRBV29-1
abundance: few

CDR3nt: TGCGCCAGCAGCCAATACCGGGACAGTAGCAATCAGCCCCAGCATTTT
CDR3aa: CASSQYRDSSNQPQHF
d_gene: TRBD1
j_gene: TRBJ1-5
v_gene: TRBV4-1
abundance: .

CDR3nt: TGTGCCAGCAGCCATCGGTTGACTAGCGGCGGTTCCTACGAGCAGTACTTC
CDR3aa: CASSHRLTSGGSYEQYF
d_gene: TRBD2
j_gene: TRBJ2-7
v_gene: TRBV4-2
abundance: many

CDR3nt: TGTGCCAGCAGTCGGCCGGGACTAGGAGGTGAGACCCAGTACTTC
CDR3aa: CASSRPGLGGETQYF
d_gene: TRBD2
j_gene: TRBJ2-5
v_gene: TRBV7-9
abundance: .

CDR3nt: TGTGCCAGCAGCTTGAAGGGGTACACAGATACGCAGTATTTT
CDR3aa: CASSLKGYTDTQYF
d_gene: .
j_gene: TRBJ2-3
v_gene: TRBV5-4
abundance: .

CDR3nt: TGCAGTGCTAGAGGGACAGGGTTAACTGAAGCTTTCTTT
CDR3aa: CSARGTGLTEAFF
d_gene: TRBD1
j_gene: TRBJ1-1
v_gene: TRBV20-1
abundance: few

CDR3nt: TGTGCCAGCAGCTTATGGAAGCGGGAGGGGACAGATACGCAGTATTTT
CDR3aa: CASSLWKREGTDTQYF
d_gene: TRBD2
j_gene: TRBJ2-3
v_gene: TRBV7-2
abundance: .

CDR3nt: TGTGCCAGCAGCTTTTCCCAGGACCAGCCCCAGCATTTT
CDR3aa: CASSFSQDQPQHF
d_gene: .
j_gene: TRBJ1-5
v_gene: TRBV7-6
abundance: .

CDR3nt: TGCAGCGTCGGCGGACAATTTTCCGGGGAGCTGTTTTTT
CDR3aa: CSVGGQFSGELFF
d_gene: .
j_gene: TRBJ2-2
v_gene: TRBV29-1
abundance: few

CDR3nt: TGTGCCAGCAGCCCCCCCGCGGGGGCGCCTTTTGGGCAGTACTTC
CDR3aa: CASSPPAGAPFGQYF
d_gene: .
j_gene: TRBJ2-5
v_gene: TRBV7-2
abundance: .

CDR3nt: TGTGCCAGCAGCCAGGGGATGCATACTGGGGCCAACGTCCTGACTTTC
CDR3aa: CASSQGMHTGANVLTF
d_gene: .
j_gene: TRBJ2-6
v_gene: TRBV3-1
abundance: many

CDR3nt: TGTGCCAATAAGGGGGTTTTGGCCGACAATGAGCAGTTCTTC
CDR3aa: CANKGVLADNEQFF
d_gene: .
j_gene: TRBJ2-1
v_gene: TRBV27
abundance: .

CDR3nt: TGCAGTGCTCGGACGAGTGGGAGCCCCCAGCATTTT
CDR3aa: CSARTSGSPQHF
d_gene: .
j_gene: TRBJ1-5
v_gene: TRBV20-1
abundance: .

CDR3nt: TGTGCCGCATCTGTACTAGCGGGCACCGGGGAGCTGTTTTTT
CDR3aa: CAASVLAGTGELFF
d_gene: TRBD2
j_gene: TRBJ2-2
v_gene: TRBV10-3
abundance: .

CDR3nt: TGTGCCAGCAGTGAAGGGGACGGCTACGAGCAGTACTTC
CDR3aa: CASSEGDGYEQYF
d_gene: .
j_gene: TRBJ2-7
v_gene: TRBV2
abundance: few

CDR3nt: TGTGCCAGCGGCAGGGCCTCAAGCTCCTATAATTCACCCCTCCACTTT
CDR3aa: CASGRASSSYNSPLHF
d_gene: .
j_gene: TRBJ1-6
v_gene: TRBV27
abundance: .

CDR3nt: TGTGCCAGCAGTTCGACAGTTAGCACAGATACGCAGTATTTT
CDR3aa: CASSSTVSTDTQYF
d_gene: .
j_gene: TRBJ2-3
v_gene: TRBV28
abundance: few